This T cell receptor (beta chain) is drawn from a study of cytomegalovirus exposure and HLA in healthy donors. For the study at large: Out of about 410 genotyped donors, 81% belonged to the Caucasian-associated ancestry cluster. Study-level findings and limits: Earlier results showed most TCR beta V segments being productive about 87% or about 30% of the time. Accurate HLA-A and HLA-B prediction from TCR beta sequences was reported for most subjects. Researchers left out some V segments, among them TRBV6-2 and TRBV6-3, as indistinguishable.

Comment on this clone: Its antigen is unknown.

This PCR relied on a set of 60 Vbeta primers and 13 Jbeta primers. Data came from immunoSEQ multiplex PCR; TCRdb stores just in-frame clones and leaves some out. Of around 100,000 clones detected, more than 75% appear once; the ten largest clones hold just under 4%. V lost 0 bases and J 6 bases, leaving 9 bases between the germline ends. CDR3 length: 13 residues. CDR1 SGHRS and CDR2 YFSETQ come from the germline V gene. This chain connects TRBV5-1 to TRBJ1-1; TRBD1 is a possible D gene (5 bases). The sample consisted of PBMCs. The sequence derives from a woman between 45 and 65 years old in good health and CMV-seropositive. The CDR3 nucleotides are TGCGCCAGCAGCTTGGACGCGGGGCCTGAAGCTTTCTTT. It translates to CASSLDAGPEAFF.